A selection of T cell receptor beta chains follows, all from one sample in a study of blood T cell repertoires in COVID-19. TCRdb's table, derived via immunoSEQ multiplex PCR, lists solely in-frame clones and lacks some. Here the sample spans 200,000 to 300,000 clones, roughly nine tenths being singletons. What was sequenced was peripheral blood. The receptors shown here come from a man in his fifties or sixties who had recovered from COVID-19. CDR3s include the opening cysteine and the closing phenylalanine or tryptophan. Each record gives: CDR3 DNA, CDR3 protein, D gene, J gene, clone size, V gene. D genes are given only for firm matches. Clone size is given for some rows only: seen once, a few or many times, or a class if the clone is expanded.

CDR3 DNA: TGCGCCAGCAGCACTGCCGGGACTAGCGGGACTCGCTCCTACAATGAGCAGTTCTTC
CDR3 protein: CASSTAGTSGTRSYNEQFF
D gene: TRBD2
J gene: TRBJ2-1
clone size: NA
V gene: TRBV5-1

CDR3 DNA: TGCGCCAGCAGCCAAGAAGGAAGCAGGGGGTTGAATCAGCCCCAGCATTTT
CDR3 protein: CASSQEGSRGLNQPQHF
D gene: TRBD1
J gene: TRBJ1-5
clone size: NA
V gene: TRBV4-1

CDR3 DNA: TGTGCCAGCAGCTCAGACTTCTCTGAAGCTTTCTTT
CDR3 protein: CASSSDFSEAFF
D gene: NA
J gene: TRBJ1-1
clone size: NA
V gene: TRBV5-4

CDR3 DNA: TGTGCCAGCAGCTTAGCCGGAGGGAAAGGCGGCTACACCTTC
CDR3 protein: CASSLAGGKGGYTF
D gene: NA
J gene: TRBJ1-2
clone size: once
V gene: TRBV7-9

CDR3 DNA: TGTGCCAGCAGCCCCGCAGCGGGGGCAACAGATACGCAGTATTTT
CDR3 protein: CASSPAAGATDTQYF
D gene: TRBD2
J gene: TRBJ2-3
clone size: NA
V gene: TRBV7-3

CDR3 DNA: TGTGCCACCAGTAGGGACAGCCCAGAGACCCAGTACTTC
CDR3 protein: CATSRDSPETQYF
D gene: TRBD1
J gene: TRBJ2-5
clone size: NA
V gene: TRBV24-1

CDR3 DNA: TGCGCCAGCAGCTGGGGGGACCGCTGGAACACTGAAGCTTTCTTT
CDR3 protein: CASSWGDRWNTEAFF
D gene: NA
J gene: TRBJ1-1
clone size: NA
V gene: TRBV5-1

CDR3 DNA: TGTGCCAGCAGCTGGACAGGGGGGGATTACGAGCAGTACTTC
CDR3 protein: CASSWTGGDYEQYF
D gene: TRBD1
J gene: TRBJ2-7
clone size: NA
V gene: TRBV7-3

CDR3 DNA: TGTGCCAGTAGTAGGGGACTATCGGGGTTTCAGCCCCAGCATTTT
CDR3 protein: CASSRGLSGFQPQHF
D gene: NA
J gene: TRBJ1-5
clone size: NA
V gene: TRBV19

CDR3 DNA: TGTGCCAGCAGATCGACCGGACAGGCCAGCCAAGCTTTCTTT
CDR3 protein: CASRSTGQASQAFF
D gene: TRBD1
J gene: TRBJ1-1
clone size: NA
V gene: TRBV7-3

CDR3 DNA: TGTGCCACCAGTGATAGGCGGGGGGGCCAGCGGGGTGAGCAGTTCTTC
CDR3 protein: CATSDRRGGQRGEQFF
D gene: TRBD2
J gene: TRBJ2-1
clone size: NA
V gene: TRBV24-1

CDR3 DNA: TGCGCCAGCCGCGGGCGGGAGACCCAGTACTTC
CDR3 protein: CASRGRETQYF
D gene: NA
J gene: TRBJ2-5
clone size: NA
V gene: TRBV5-1

CDR3 DNA: TGTGCCAGCAGCTCCCGCGGACTAGCGGGGTCGGGCACAGATACGCAGTATTTT
CDR3 protein: CASSSRGLAGSGTDTQYF
D gene: TRBD2
J gene: TRBJ2-3
clone size: NA
V gene: TRBV9

CDR3 DNA: TGTGCCAGCAGTGACTTGAAGCGGGGGGTCCCAGATACGCAGTATTTT
CDR3 protein: CASSDLKRGVPDTQYF
D gene: TRBD2
J gene: TRBJ2-3
clone size: NA
V gene: TRBV2

CDR3 DNA: TGTGCCAGCAGCTTAGAAGGGGTAGCGGGCTACGAGCAGTACTTC
CDR3 protein: CASSLEGVAGYEQYF
D gene: TRBD2
J gene: TRBJ2-7
clone size: once
V gene: TRBV11-2

CDR3 DNA: TGCAGCGTGGGAGAAGGACGGAGGAACACTGAAGCTTTCTTT
CDR3 protein: CSVGEGRRNTEAFF
D gene: NA
J gene: TRBJ1-1
clone size: NA
V gene: TRBV29-1

CDR3 DNA: TGTGCCAGCAGTGACCCTCGCGGCATCGCTGAAAAACTGTTTTTT
CDR3 protein: CASSDPRGIAEKLFF
D gene: NA
J gene: TRBJ1-4
clone size: NA
V gene: TRBV6-1

CDR3 DNA: TGCGCCAGCAGCCCAGGGACCTACAATGAGCAGTTCTTC
CDR3 protein: CASSPGTYNEQFF
D gene: NA
J gene: TRBJ2-1
clone size: NA
V gene: TRBV5-1

CDR3 DNA: TGCGCCAGCAGCTTTACTGCGGCTAATGAAAAACTGTTTTTT
CDR3 protein: CASSFTAANEKLFF
D gene: NA
J gene: TRBJ1-4
clone size: NA
V gene: TRBV5-1

CDR3 DNA: TGTGCCAGCAGCTTAGCGGCTGCGGACAGCTTCTACGAGCAGTACTTC
CDR3 protein: CASSLAAADSFYEQYF
D gene: NA
J gene: TRBJ2-7
clone size: NA
V gene: TRBV7-2

CDR3 DNA: TGCGCCAGCAGCTTGAACGGGGGTTCCTATTACGAGCAGTACTTC
CDR3 protein: CASSLNGGSYYEQYF
D gene: NA
J gene: TRBJ2-7
clone size: NA
V gene: TRBV5-1

CDR3 DNA: TGTGCCAGCAGCGTAGGCAGGGGGTATCCAGATACGCAGTATTTT
CDR3 protein: CASSVGRGYPDTQYF
D gene: TRBD1
J gene: TRBJ2-3
clone size: NA
V gene: TRBV9

CDR3 DNA: TGTGCCACCAGCAGAGATCGATGGGACAAACGCGAGACCCAGCATTTT
CDR3 protein: CATSRDRWDKRETQHF
D gene: NA
J gene: TRBJ1-5
clone size: few
V gene: TRBV15

CDR3 DNA: TGTGCTAGTGGTTTGGGGACCCGGATTACCAGGGGCTCCTACAATGAGCAGTTCTTC
CDR3 protein: CASGLGTRITRGSYNEQFF
D gene: NA
J gene: TRBJ2-1
clone size: NA
V gene: TRBV12-5

CDR3 DNA: TGTGCCAGCAGCGTAAACTACAGGGAAAAACTGTTTTTT
CDR3 protein: CASSVNYREKLFF
D gene: NA
J gene: TRBJ1-4
clone size: once
V gene: TRBV9

CDR3 DNA: TGTGCCAGCAGTCGACAGATTCCGGAAGCTTTCTTT
CDR3 protein: CASSRQIPEAFF
D gene: NA
J gene: TRBJ1-1
clone size: NA
V gene: TRBV11-2

CDR3 DNA: TGTGCCAGCAGCCCGAGCGGGGGGGCCCCCGATACGCAGTATTTT
CDR3 protein: CASSPSGGAPDTQYF
D gene: TRBD2
J gene: TRBJ2-3
clone size: NA
V gene: TRBV4-2

CDR3 DNA: TGTGCCAGCTCACCACCGGGGGGGGCACGAGGTCTGGATACGCAGTATTTT
CDR3 protein: CASSPPGGARGLDTQYF
D gene: NA
J gene: TRBJ2-3
clone size: NA
V gene: TRBV18

CDR3 DNA: TGTGCCAGCAGCCAAGGGGCAGGGAAGGCTTTCTTT
CDR3 protein: CASSQGAGKAFF
D gene: NA
J gene: TRBJ1-1
clone size: NA
V gene: TRBV4-2

CDR3 DNA: TGTGCCAGCAGCGTAGCTCGAACTCCAGGGGGCAGTGGCTACACCTTC
CDR3 protein: CASSVARTPGGSGYTF
D gene: TRBD1
J gene: TRBJ1-2
clone size: NA
V gene: TRBV9

CDR3 DNA: TGTGCTCCTTCGTGCACTGAAGCTTTCTTT
CDR3 protein: CAPSCTEAFF
D gene: NA
J gene: TRBJ1-1
clone size: NA
V gene: TRBV6-5

CDR3 DNA: TGTGCCAGTAGTATCCGAGCGGGGGAAGAGACCCAGTACTTC
CDR3 protein: CASSIRAGEETQYF
D gene: TRBD2
J gene: TRBJ2-5
clone size: NA
V gene: TRBV19

CDR3 DNA: TGTGCCAGCAGCCCCCCGCCGGGGACAGGGTTTCGCGGCTACACCTTC
CDR3 protein: CASSPPPGTGFRGYTF
D gene: TRBD1
J gene: TRBJ1-2
clone size: NA
V gene: TRBV7-9

CDR3 DNA: TGCGCCAGCAGCTTGGGCAGGGGGCAGGGTAGCAATCAGCCCCAGCATTTT
CDR3 protein: CASSLGRGQGSNQPQHF
D gene: TRBD1
J gene: TRBJ1-5
clone size: NA
V gene: TRBV5-1

CDR3 DNA: TGCAGCTCGATACTAACCGGCGCTGAAGCTTTCTTT
CDR3 protein: CSSILTGAEAFF
D gene: NA
J gene: TRBJ1-1
clone size: NA
V gene: TRBV29-1

CDR3 DNA: TGTGCCAGCAGCCCTCGGGGGGTCAAACGGAACACTGAAGCTTTCTTT
CDR3 protein: CASSPRGVKRNTEAFF
D gene: NA
J gene: TRBJ1-1
clone size: NA
V gene: TRBV3-1/TRBV3-2

CDR3 DNA: TGTGCCAGCAGCTTGCTAGCGGGGAGCACAGATACGCAGTATTTT
CDR3 protein: CASSLLAGSTDTQYF
D gene: TRBD2
J gene: TRBJ2-3
clone size: NA
V gene: TRBV7-2

CDR3 DNA: TGTGCCAGCAGCCAAGGGGGTCCAGGGATCGGCGAGCAGTACTTC
CDR3 protein: CASSQGGPGIGEQYF
D gene: NA
J gene: TRBJ2-7
clone size: NA
V gene: TRBV3-1/TRBV3-2

CDR3 DNA: TGTGCCAGCGGATCCCCGGGGGATAAGTCACCCCTCCACTTT
CDR3 protein: CASGSPGDKSPLHF
D gene: NA
J gene: TRBJ1-6
clone size: NA
V gene: TRBV5-4

CDR3 DNA: TGTGCCAGCAGTTCCCCTGGGGGGGTGAGGGAGACCCAGTACTTC
CDR3 protein: CASSSPGGVRETQYF
D gene: TRBD2
J gene: TRBJ2-5
clone size: once
V gene: TRBV27

CDR3 DNA: TGTGCCAGCAGCTTGGGACTAGCGGGGGAGCAGTTCTTC
CDR3 protein: CASSLGLAGEQFF
D gene: TRBD2
J gene: TRBJ2-1
clone size: NA
V gene: TRBV5-6

CDR3 DNA: TGTGCCAGCAGCTTAGCCCAGGGTACAGCTTTCTTT
CDR3 protein: CASSLAQGTAFF
D gene: NA
J gene: TRBJ1-1
clone size: NA
V gene: TRBV11-2

CDR3 DNA: TGTGCCACCAGTCAGGGACAGAACTATGGCTACACCTTC
CDR3 protein: CATSQGQNYGYTF
D gene: TRBD1
J gene: TRBJ1-2
clone size: NA
V gene: TRBV24-1

CDR3 DNA: TGCGCCAGCAGCTTGGACACCAACGACTATGGCTACACCTTC
CDR3 protein: CASSLDTNDYGYTF
D gene: NA
J gene: TRBJ1-2
clone size: NA
V gene: TRBV5-1

CDR3 DNA: TGCGCCAGCAGTCGAGCAGGGTCAAGTAATGAAAAACTGTTTTTT
CDR3 protein: CASSRAGSSNEKLFF
D gene: NA
J gene: TRBJ1-4
clone size: NA
V gene: TRBV5-1